The 20 T cell receptor beta chains below all came from one sample that was sequenced in a study of T cell responses to AZD1222 COVID-19 vaccine (dated by TCRdb to the early 2020s). To prepare the library, the immunoSEQ multiplex PCR assay was applied. As stored in TCRdb, this immuneACCESS dataset retains in-frame rearrangements with V and J assigned. A fraction of the clones does not appear; measured against another copy, unresolved V genes explain less than half of the discrepancy, and the remainder lacks a known reason. Counted in this sample were approximately 93,000 clones; around nine tenths of them appeared once. The ten top clones hold roughly 5.3% of the sample. According to the study, the label for this sample's time point signals: about 28 days (+/-7) after the second vaccine dose. The material was peripheral blood, obtained 28 days after the second AZD1222 dose. These receptor sequences come from an adult who received the AZD1222 COVID-19 vaccine.

The chain is built from TRBV7-8 and TRBJ1-6; D remains ambiguous. The CDR3 loop spans 17 amino acids. Between the trimmed V and J ends, which lost 5 bases and 1 base, there was a span of 15 bases. Germline V gene lookup returns CDR1 SGHVS and CDR2 FQNEAQ. CDR3 sequence reads: CASSQDTGRSYNSPLHF. The CDR3 DNA reads as TGTGCCAGCAGCCAAGACACCGGGCGGTCCTATAATTCACCCCTCCACTTT.

The chain uses TRBV2 and TRBJ2-5; 12 nucleotides line up with TRBD2. Germline V gene lookup returns CDR1 SNHLY and CDR2 FYNNEI. The junction had 9 bases not matched to a gene; V was cut back by 4 bases and J by 0 bases. This CDR3 is built from 18 residues. CDR3 sequence: CASSVSGWTSGNQETQYF. CDR3 in DNA: TGTGCCAGCAGTGTATCGGGTTGGACTAGCGGGAACCAAGAGACCCAGTACTTC.

CDR3 DNA sequence: TGTGCCAGCAGCCAAGCTGGGGCGAATCAGCCCCAGCATTTT. This gives the protein CASSQAGANQPQHF. The rearrangement uses TRBV3-1 (or the pseudogene TRBV3-2) and TRBJ1-5, with TRBD1 as a possible D gene (5 bases). The length of the CDR3 is 14 residues. V was trimmed by 1 base and J by 4 bases, leaving 8 bases between them. Germline CDR1 LGHDT, CDR2 YNNKEL (reference sequence).

The chain uses TRBV4-2 and TRBJ2-1; 8 bases match TRBD1. V shed 0 bases, J shed 2 bases, and the junction held 3 bases outside the gene matches. In germline, CDR1 is LGHNA, CDR2 YNFKEQ. The CDR3 has 16 amino acids. The CDR3 region has the DNA TGTGCCAGCAGCCAAGAAGGGACAGGACCCTACAATGAGCAGTTCTTC. It translates to CASSQEGTGPYNEQFF.

V usage is TRBV5-1 and J usage is TRBJ1-1; a possible D gene is TRBD1 (6 bases). V was cut by 4 bases and J by 1 base, with 14 bases left in between. Germline CDR1 reads SGHRS; CDR2 reads YFSETQ. This CDR3 has 15 residues. CDR3 amino acids: CASSTLPGQNTEAFF. CDR3 DNA: TGCGCCAGCAGCACATTACCGGGACAGAACACTGAAGCTTTCTTT.

This chain joins TRBV5-1 and TRBJ2-2; 10 positions agree with TRBD1. The CDR3 covers 15 residues. V shed 4 bases and J 5 bases; nucleotides not matched to a gene: 5. The V gene's germline CDR1 is SGHRS and CDR2 YFSETQ. CDR3 sequence reads: CASSNTGQGTGELFF. The CDR3 DNA follows: TGCGCCAGCAGCAATACGGGACAGGGGACCGGGGAGCTGTTTTTT.

CDR3 in amino acids: CASSPRPGSQPQHF. The CDR3 nucleotides read TGTGCCAGCAGCCCGCGCCCGGGTAGTCAGCCCCAGCATTTT. This chain uses TRBV3-1 (or the pseudogene TRBV3-2) with TRBJ1-5; D ambiguous. Trimming removed 4 bases at V and 6 bases at J, with 13 bases between. Germline V CDR1 and CDR2: LGHDT, YNNKEL (reference sequence). This CDR3 region has 14 residues.

The V and J genes are TRBV15 and TRBJ2-2; TRBD1 matches at 10 bases. V trimming: 11 bases; J trimming: 4 bases; junction bases outside the gene matches: 10. CDR1 and CDR2 from the germline V gene are LNHNV and YYDKDF (reference sequence). The CDR3 is made up of 15 amino acids. CDR3 bases: TGTGCCGCGACCGGGGACAGGGGAACCACCGGGGAGCTGTTTTTT. It yields the protein CAATGDRGTTGELFF.

This chain uses TRBV2 with TRBJ2-5; the match to TRBD2 covers 14 bases. Looked up from germline, CDR1 is SNHLY and CDR2 is FYNNEI. The V gene end was trimmed by 8 bases and the J gene end by 4 bases; junction bases not matched to a gene: 6. CDR3 length: 15 amino acids. The CDR3: CASQTSGGALETQYF. CDR3 in DNA: TGTGCCAGCCAGACTAGCGGGGGGGCCCTAGAGACCCAGTACTTC. The variable domain in full, completed from reference TRBV2 and TRBJ2-5, reads EPEVTQTPSHQVTQMGQEVILRCVPISNHLYFYWYRQILGQKVEFLVSFYNNEISEKSEIFDDQFSVERPDGSNFTLKIRSTKLEDSAMYFCASQTSGGALETQYFGPGTRLLVL.

The chain recombines TRBV4-2 with TRBJ1-2; D is uncertain. Trimming removed 8 bases at V and 1 base at J, with 14 bases between. The CDR3 is 14 residues long. Germline CDR1 reads LGHNA; CDR2 reads YNFKEQ. This CDR3 is CASGPLGINYGYTF. CDR3 DNA: TGTGCCAGCGGACCTTTGGGGATTAACTATGGCTACACCTTC.

The chain has TRBV24-1 and TRBJ1-5; a possible D gene is TRBD1 (5 bases). The V gene lost 3 bases and the J gene lost 1 base, with 12 bases spanning the gap. The CDR3 loop spans 16 amino acids. Germline CDR1 KGHDR, CDR2 SFDVKD. This chain's CDR3 is CATSDGTAGSNQPQHF. In nucleotides, the CDR3 is TGTGCCACCAGTGATGGGACGGCGGGAAGCAATCAGCCCCAGCATTTT.

The CDR3 reads CASSQGGGRASGITDTQYF. The CDR3 coding sequence is TGTGCCAGCAGCCAAGGGGGCGGTAGAGCTAGCGGAATCACAGATACGCAGTATTTT. The chain carries TRBV4-2 and TRBJ2-3; TRBD2 matches at 7 bases. V lost 1 base and J lost 2; bases outside the gene matches: 15. The CDR3 covers 19 residues. In germline, CDR1 is LGHNA, CDR2 YNFKEQ.

This clone has only one observation. The rearrangement uses TRBV3-1 (or the pseudogene TRBV3-2) and TRBJ1-5; no firm D call. The germline CDR1 and CDR2 sequences are LGHDT and YNNKEL (reference sequence). The CDR3 extends over 14 amino acids. Trimming removed 4 bases at V and 6 bases at J, with 13 bases between. The CDR3: CASSPVGGSQPQHF. The CDR3 bases are TGTGCCAGCAGCCCAGTCGGTGGGAGTCAGCCCCAGCATTTT.

CDR3 sequence reads: CASSDRENTEAFF. CDR3 DNA sequence: TGCGCCAGCAGCGATAGAGAGAACACTGAAGCTTTCTTT. The genes are TRBV5-1 and TRBJ1-1; D gene uncertain. The CDR3 is 13 amino acids. The V and J ends lost 4 bases and 1 base respectively, with 8 bases between them. Germline CDR1 and CDR2: SGHRS and YFSETQ.

This clone has only a few counts. The gene calls are TRBV20-1 and TRBJ2-7; D not certain. Trimming stripped 3 bases from V and 2 bases from J, with 14 bases between. The CDR3 covers 14 residues. The germline CDR1 and CDR2 sequences are DFQATT and SNEGSKA (reference sequence). The chain's CDR3 is CSASTVGFAYEQYF. In DNA, the CDR3 is TGCAGTGCTAGTACTGTAGGTTTCGCCTACGAGCAGTACTTC.

The CDR3 bases are TGTGCCAGCAGCTTGGATAGGCTACACTCTGGAAACACCATATATTTT. Its protein is CASSLDRLHSGNTIYF. The chain combines TRBV5-6 with TRBJ1-3; D is unresolved. Germline values: CDR1 SGHDT, CDR2 YYEEEE. The CDR3 runs 16 residues. V lost 0 bases to trimming and J lost 0 bases, with 10 bases between them. Full variable domain (remainder filled in from reference TRBV5-6 and TRBJ1-3): DAGVTQSPTHLIKTRGQQVTLRCSPKSGHDTVSWYQQALGQGPQFIFQYYEEEERQRGNFPDRFSGHQFPNYSSELNVNALLLGDSALYLCASSLDRLHSGNTIYFGEGSWLTVV.

This rearrangement joins TRBV4-3 to TRBJ2-7; 8 bases align to TRBD2. The germline V gene has CDR1 LGHNA and CDR2 YSLEER. This CDR3 comprises 20 residues. Trimming took 1 base from V and 4 from J; bases not matched to a gene: 21. The chain's CDR3 is CASSQGRGGASGGRFYEQYF. The DNA for the CDR3 is TGCGCCAGCAGCCAAGGAAGAGGGGGAGCAAGCGGGGGACGGTTTTACGAGCAGTACTTC.

The V gene is TRBV28, the J gene TRBJ1-2; possibly TRBD1 for D (6 bases). Germline-derived CDR1 and CDR2 are MDHEN and SYDVKM. There are 14 residues in the CDR3. V shed 6 bases and J shed 4 bases, with 15 bases lying between them. This CDR3 is CASSPTGFSYGYTF. The CDR3 nucleotides are TGTGCCAGCAGCCCTACAGGGTTTAGCTATGGCTACACCTTC.

This chain connects TRBV6-5 to TRBJ1-2; D unresolved. V was pared by 7 bases and J by 2 bases, with 14 bases between. This CDR3 is 14 amino acids long. CDR1 and CDR2 from the germline V gene are MNHEY and SVGAGI. This chain's CDR3 is CASTRGSRNYGYTF. The CDR3 DNA is TGTGCCAGCACCCGAGGGTCACGGAACTATGGCTACACCTTC.

The chain employs TRBV15 and TRBJ2-7; D may be TRBD1 or TRBD2 (5 bases each). Trimming pared 5 bases from V and 1 base from J, leaving 15 bases between. From germline, CDR1 is LNHNV and CDR2 YYDKDF (reference sequence). This CDR3 is built from 15 residues. The DNA of the CDR3 is TGTGCCACCAGCCCAGGTCCAGGGACGTCCTACGAGCAGTACGTC. As protein: CATSPGPGTSYEQYV.